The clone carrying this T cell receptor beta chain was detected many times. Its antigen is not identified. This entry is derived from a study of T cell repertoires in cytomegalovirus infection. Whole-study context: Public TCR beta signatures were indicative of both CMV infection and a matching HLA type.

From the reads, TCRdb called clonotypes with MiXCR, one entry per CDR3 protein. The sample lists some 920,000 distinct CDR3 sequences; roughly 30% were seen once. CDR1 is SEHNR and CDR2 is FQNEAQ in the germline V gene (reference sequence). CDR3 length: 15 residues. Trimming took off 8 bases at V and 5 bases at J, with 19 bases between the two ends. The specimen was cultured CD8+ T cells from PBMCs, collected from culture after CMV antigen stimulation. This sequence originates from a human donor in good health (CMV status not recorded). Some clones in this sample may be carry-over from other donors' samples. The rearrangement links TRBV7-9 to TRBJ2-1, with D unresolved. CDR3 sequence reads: CASVPSDRRNNEQFF. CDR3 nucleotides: TGTGCCAGCGTTCCGAGCGACCGCCGGAACAATGAGCAGTTCTTC.